What follows are 27 T cell receptor beta chains derived from one specimen sequenced in a study of early T cells in non-severe SARS-CoV-2 infection (dated by TCRdb to the early 2020s). Receptor libraries were prepared by 5' RACE. Sequencing was performed on a NextSeq 500. Using fastp trimming at Q25 and MiXCR clonotype assembly, TCRdb reanalyzed the public sequencing data and kept in-frame beta chains. CDR3 protein sequences are deduplicated, and each keeps its most common genes and DNA. The sample table lists over 85,000 distinct CDR3 sequences, around 12% of them with a count of one. Approximately 3.8% of the sample is in the top ten clones. The input for sequencing was whole blood, taken at baseline. Receptor source: an adult who was a healthcare worker with PCR-confirmed SARS-CoV-2 infection or an uninfected control (not recorded which).

This clonotype was recorded a few times. This chain connects TRBV7-9 to TRBJ1-5; D call uncertain. Germline V gene sequence: CDR1 SEHNR, CDR2 FQNEAQ (reference sequence). V was pared by 4 bases and J by 5 bases, with 18 bases between. The CDR3 is 16 residues long. The chain's CDR3 is CASSYGLDGDYQPQHF. For the CDR3, the DNA is TGTGCCAGCAGCTACGGCCTGGACGGAGATTATCAGCCCCAGCATTTT.

This rearrangement joins TRBV6-6 to TRBJ1-2; 10 positions match TRBD1. Germline assignment: CDR1 MNHNY and CDR2 SVGAGI (reference sequence). The CDR3 consists of 17 residues. V gave up 4 bases and J gave up 4 bases; unmatched junction bases: 12. CDR3 bases: TGTGCCAGCAGTTCCGACCGGCCGGGACAGGGGATCTATGGCTACACCTTC. Its protein product is CASSSDRPGQGIYGYTF.

This sequence joins TRBV6-1 and TRBJ2-5, with 9 bases that match TRBD2. With V trimmed by 6 bases and J by 5 bases, 7 bases remained unmatched. Germline assignment: CDR1 MNHNS and CDR2 SASEGT. The CDR3 totals 14 residues. The CDR3 DNA reads as TGTGCCAGCAGCGCGGGACTAGCTAAGGAGACCCAGTACTTC. This gives the protein CASSAGLAKETQYF.

In this sample, this clonotype turned up a few times. The J gene is TRBJ1-1, the V gene TRBV10-3; D might be TRBD1 (6 bases). Between the trimmed V and J ends, which lost 11 bases and 0 bases, there was a span of 10 bases. Looked up from germline, CDR1 is ENHRY and CDR2 is SYGVKD. This CDR3 region has 12 residues. The CDR3 coding sequence is TGTGCCGCCCAGGGGATGAACACTGAAGCTTTCTTT. Its protein is CAAQGMNTEAFF.

This clonotype showed up just once. One end of the junction is discordant with germline, which a read error may explain. The chain joins TRBV20-1 to TRBJ2-7; the D call may be TRBD1 or TRBD2 (5 bases each). Germline CDR1 is DFQATT and CDR2 is SNEGSKA (reference sequence). The CDR3 covers 11 residues. The chain's CDR3 is CSAWDRQRPFF. The CDR3 DNA reads TGCAGTGCTTGGGACCGACAGCGCCCTTTCTTC.

Only a few counts were recorded for this clonotype. The chain joins TRBV20-1 to TRBJ1-1; perhaps TRBD1 as D (5 bases). V dropped 1 base and J dropped 6 bases, with 12 bases sitting between them. Germline V gene sequence: CDR1 DFQATT, CDR2 SNEGSKA (reference sequence). The CDR3 consists of 13 residues. The CDR3 DNA follows: TGCAGTGCTAGAGGGGAAAAGGGACCTGAAGCTTTCTTT. It yields the protein CSARGEKGPEAFF.

A few counts support this clonotype. The V call is TRBV19, the J call TRBJ1-1; D is undetermined. CDR1 and CDR2 from the germline V gene are LNHDA and SQIVND (reference sequence). Trimming left V 4 bases short and J 4 bases short, with 10 bases between. This CDR3 has 13 residues. The CDR3 region has the DNA TGTGCCAGTAGTACGGGAGGCGGCACTGAAGCTTTCTTT. Amino acid sequence: CASSTGGGTEAFF.

There are many counts of this clonotype. This rearrangement joins TRBV11-3 to TRBJ2-1; unclear D gene. This CDR3 has 15 amino acids. Germline V gene lookup returns CDR1 SGHNT and CDR2 YENEEA. The ends were cut back, 2 bases at V and 6 bases at J, with 14 bases in the middle. The CDR3 nucleotides read TGTGCCAGCAGCTTACACACCGGACGAATCAATGAGCAGTTCTTC. This codes for CASSLHTGRINEQFF.

The chain couples TRBV30 to TRBJ1-2; 9 nucleotides match TRBD1. This CDR3 has 15 amino acids. Germline values: CDR1 GTSNPN, CDR2 SVGIG (reference sequence). V lost 8 bases, J lost 7 bases, and 17 bases stayed unmatched. The CDR3 DNA reads TGTGCCACCCCGGGACAGGGAAAGGAGCAGTCTGGCTACACCTTC. Amino acids: CATPGQGKEQSGYTF.

The chain links TRBV29-1 to TRBJ2-1; D is undetermined. The CDR3 spans 12 residues. Trimming left V 8 bases short and J 3 bases short, with 11 bases between. Looked up from germline, CDR1 is SQVTM and CDR2 is ANQGSEA. CDR3 DNA: TGCAGCATCCTCGAGGACTACAATGAGCAGTTCTTC. Amino acids: CSILEDYNEQFF.

This clonotype was seen more than once but under ten times. The chain is built from TRBV30 and TRBJ1-1; 8 bases are shared with TRBD1. Per germline, CDR1 GTSNPN and CDR2 SVGIG (reference sequence). The V gene end was trimmed by 1 base and the J gene end by 8 bases; junction bases not matched to a gene: 6. CDR3 length: 13 residues. The CDR3 protein is CAWSDTDRGEAFF. The DNA of the CDR3 is TGTGCCTGGAGTGACACCGACAGGGGCGAAGCTTTCTTT.

The rearrangement links TRBV3-1 to TRBJ1-1; no firm D call. Germline V gene sequence: CDR1 LGHDT, CDR2 YNNKEL (reference sequence). This CDR3 has 15 residues. V was trimmed by 0 bases and J by 2 bases, leaving 10 bases between them. CDR3 residues: CASSQELWSNTEAFF. Here the CDR3 DNA reads TGTGCCAGCAGCCAAGAACTGTGGTCAAACACTGAAGCTTTCTTT.

The rearrangement links TRBV11-2 to TRBJ2-1, with TRBD2 identical over 7 bases. The V gene end was trimmed by 5 bases and the J gene end by 7 bases; junction bases not matched to a gene: 8. CDR3 length: 14 amino acids. Germline lookup yields CDR1 SGHAT and CDR2 FQNNGV. CDR3 sequence reads: CASSPEGGSNEQFF. The CDR3 DNA reads as TGTGCCAGCAGCCCCGAGGGAGGGTCAAATGAGCAGTTCTTC. Combining the CDR3 with reference TRBV11-2 and TRBJ2-1 gives the whole variable domain EAGVAQSPRYKIIEKRQSVAFWCNPISGHATLYWYQQILGQGPKLLIQFQNNGVVDDSQLPKDRFSAERLKGVDSTLKIQPAKLEDSAVYLCASSPEGGSNEQFFGPGTRLTVL.

CDR3 sequence (DNA): TGCGCCAGCAGGATGTCGGGTTCAGATACGCAGTATTTT. Translation: CASRMSGSDTQYF. The chain uses TRBV5-1 and TRBJ2-3; D gene unclear. CDR1 is SGHRS, CDR2 YFSETQ, per germline. The CDR3 runs to 13 residues. V was cut by 5 bases and J by 4 bases, with 11 bases left in between.

At least ten counts were recorded for this clonotype. This sequence joins TRBV7-9 and TRBJ1-2; 9 nucleotides match TRBD1. In germline, CDR1 is SEHNR, CDR2 FQNEAQ (reference sequence). CDR3 length: 14 residues. Losses at the gene ends were 5 bases for V and 8 bases for J; bases not matched to a gene: 9. The CDR3 protein is CASSPRTGEGGYTF. CDR3 nucleotides: TGTGCCAGCAGCCCGAGGACAGGGGAAGGAGGCTACACCTTC.

The chain has TRBV20-1 and TRBJ2-3; D is undetermined. The V gene lost 6 bases and the J gene lost 0 bases, with 10 bases spanning the gap. The CDR3 length is 13 residues. Germline CDR1 is DFQATT and CDR2 is SNEGSKA (reference sequence). CDR3 amino acids: CSAAAASTDTQYF. The CDR3 region has the DNA TGCAGTGCCGCGGCGGCTAGCACAGATACGCAGTATTTT.

Only a few counts were recorded for this clonotype. The V and J genes are TRBV27 and TRBJ1-2, with D hard to call. Germline V lookup: CDR1 MNHEY, CDR2 SMNVEV (reference sequence). Trimming stripped 8 bases from V and 5 bases from J, with 12 bases between. This CDR3 region has 12 residues. CDR3 bases: TGTGCCAGCCGAAACGGGGTATATGGCTACACCTTC. Protein: CASRNGVYGYTF.

This chain joins TRBV20-1 and TRBJ2-1; TRBD2 matches at 7 bases. Germline assignment: CDR1 DFQATT and CDR2 SNEGSKA (reference sequence). The V and J ends lost 1 base and 10 bases, in that order; junction bases with no gene match: 4. The CDR3 length is 12 residues. Here the CDR3 DNA reads TGCAGTGCTAGAGTTGAGGGAGGGGAGCAGTTCTTC. As protein: CSARVEGGEQFF.

This clonotype came up once. This chain joins TRBV29-1 and TRBJ1-1; D call uncertain. V lost 7 bases, J lost 1 base, and 7 bases lay in between. CDR3 length equals 11 residues. The germline CDR1 and CDR2 sequences are SQVTM and ANQGSEA. CDR3 residues: CSGSRNTEAFF. CDR3 sequence (DNA): TGCAGCGGGTCACGGAACACTGAAGCTTTCTTT.

This clonotype was observed a few times. The CDR3 sequence is CASSQDPGEAFGEQFF. The CDR3 DNA reads TGTGCCAGCAGCCAAGATCCAGGGGAGGCCTTCGGTGAGCAGTTCTTC. The chain carries TRBV3-1 and TRBJ2-1; perhaps D is TRBD1 or TRBD2 (6 bases each). The V end was cut by 0 bases, the J end by 9 bases, with 18 bases between. Germline lookup yields CDR1 LGHDT and CDR2 YNNKEL (reference sequence). The CDR3 consists of 16 residues.

V gene TRBV7-9 combines with J gene TRBJ2-3, with a weak D call TRBD1 (5 bases). V was clipped by 5 bases and J by 2 bases, with 14 bases between them. The CDR3 is made up of 15 amino acids. Germline V gene data show CDR1 as SEHNR and CDR2 as FQNEAQ (reference sequence). CDR3 in amino acids: CASSLLRQHTDTQYF. CDR3 coding DNA: TGTGCCAGCAGCCTACTCCGACAGCACACAGATACGCAGTATTTT.

V gene TRBV29-1 combines with J gene TRBJ1-2; no clear D. V lost 0 bases to trimming and J lost 10 bases, with 6 bases between them. The germline V gene has CDR1 SQVTM and CDR2 ANQGSEA. CDR3 length: 10 amino acids. DNA of the CDR3: TGCAGCGTTGAAGATGGCGCCTACACCTTC. Translating gives CSVEDGAYTF.

The rearrangement joins TRBV19 to TRBJ2-1; 8 positions match TRBD2. Germline V gives CDR1 LNHDA, CDR2 SQIVND (reference sequence). CDR3 length equals 14 residues. The junction had 3 bases not matched to a gene; V was cut back by 3 bases and J by 5 bases. CDR3 in DNA: TGTGCCAGTAGTATCCGGGAGGGCCACAATGAGCAGTTCTTC. Its translation is CASSIREGHNEQFF.

V gene TRBV6-2 or TRBV6-3 combines with J gene TRBJ2-7; D possibly uses TRBD1 or TRBD2 (5 bases each). The germline V gene has CDR1 MNHEY and CDR2 SVGEGT. Trimming took 6 bases from V and 2 from J, leaving 17 bases between them. The CDR3 has 15 amino acids. The CDR3 nucleotides read TGTGCCAGCAGACTCTTCCGGGACGGACCCTACGAGCAGTACTTC. Its protein is CASRLFRDGPYEQYF.

This clonotype was counted ten times or more. The chain joins TRBV12-3 or TRBV12-4 to TRBJ2-7, with D possibly being TRBD1 (5 bases). V lost 5 bases and J 3 bases, leaving 20 bases between the germline ends. This CDR3 contains 16 residues. The CDR3 DNA reads as TGTGCCAGCAGTCGCCATCAGGGTTCCCTCGTCTACGAGCAGTACTTC. Translating gives CASSRHQGSLVYEQYF.

DNA of the CDR3: TGTGCCAGCAGTTTATCTGGTGTTATCTCCTACGAGCAGTACTTC. It specifies CASSLSGVISYEQYF. J is TRBJ2-7 and V is TRBV28; the D is unclear. This CDR3 contains 15 residues. Trimming took 1 base from V and 0 from J, leaving 10 bases between them. Germline-derived CDR1 and CDR2 are MDHEN and SYDVKM.

The rearrangement links TRBV6-1 to TRBJ2-7; either TRBD1 or TRBD2 may supply D (5 bases each). V shed 7 bases and J shed 7 bases, with 17 bases lying between them. Germline-derived CDR1 and CDR2 are MNHNS and SASEGT. This CDR3 is 13 amino acids long. CDR3 sequence: CASTEQATGEQYF. The CDR3 DNA reads TGTGCCAGCACGGAACAGGCCACGGGAGAGCAGTACTTC.